This T cell receptor beta chain was identified in a study of shared clonotypes between healthy human individuals. Naive CD8 cells comprised CD45RO-negative, CCR7-positively selected cells, excluding terminally differentiated effector memory CD45RA+ cells. The germline V gene has CDR1 PRHDT and CDR2 FYEKMQ (reference sequence). The CDR3 runs 15 residues. The V end lost 0 bases, the J end lost 2 bases, and 8 bases lay between the germline ends. Generated by immunoSEQ multiplex PCR, the TCRdb table keeps only in-frame clones and is missing some. The sample has just over 2,000,000 clones, over 85% seen once.

Sequenced input: naive CD8+ T cells sorted from blood. This TCR came from a man younger than 35 in good health. The rearrangement joins TRBV13 to TRBJ1-3; unclear D gene. The CDR3 sequence: CASSLGAEAGNTIYF. The DNA of the CDR3 is TGTGCCAGCAGCTTAGGGGCAGAAGCTGGAAACACCATATATTTT.